This T cell receptor (beta chain) was identified during a study of CD8 T cells in Susac syndrome. Reverse transcription of roughly 0.5 to 1 ug RNA was carried out with random hexamers. TCRdb reprocessed the immunoSEQ multiplex PCR reads via MiXCR and lists one record per CDR3 protein. Of a few hundred thousand distinct CDR3 sequences listed, 80% to 95% are singletons. Trimming cost V 2 bases and J 4 bases, with 12 bases left between them. The CDR3 is made up of 14 amino acids. The V gene's germline CDR1 is SGDLS and CDR2 YYNGEE. This sequence was found in a human donor with multiple sclerosis. Material: CD8+ T cells from PBMCs. The chain couples TRBV9 to TRBJ1-1; D gene ambiguous. This CDR3 reads CASSVSGRATEAFF. The CDR3 coding sequence is TGTGCCAGCAGCGTTTCAGGAAGGGCCACTGAAGCTTTCTTT.